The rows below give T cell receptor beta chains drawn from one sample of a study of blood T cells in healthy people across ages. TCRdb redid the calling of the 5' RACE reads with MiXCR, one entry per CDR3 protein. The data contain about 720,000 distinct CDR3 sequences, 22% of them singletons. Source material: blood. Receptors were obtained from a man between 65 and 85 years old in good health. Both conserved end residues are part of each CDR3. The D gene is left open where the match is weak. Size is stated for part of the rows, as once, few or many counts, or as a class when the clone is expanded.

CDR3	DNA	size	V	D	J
CASSLVGAGGARDTQYF	TGTGCCAGCAGTTTAGTGGGCGCGGGAGGGGCACGTGATACGCAGTATTTT	-	TRBV12-3/TRBV12-4	TRBD2	TRBJ2-3
CSASGGTAGSNQPQHF	TGCAGTGCTAGTGGGGGAACAGCCGGGAGCAATCAGCCCCAGCATTTT	-	TRBV20-1	-	TRBJ1-5
CASTSLETQYF	TGTGCCAGCACGTCGCTAGAGACCCAGTACTTC	-	TRBV6-2/TRBV6-3	-	TRBJ2-5
CASSGTGEMSGYTF	TGTGCCAGCAGCGGGACAGGGGAAATGAGTGGCTACACCTTC	-	TRBV7-8	TRBD1	TRBJ1-2
CASSQRPQGAGAFF	TGTGCCAGCAGCCAACGACCCCAAGGGGCAGGAGCTTTCTTT	-	TRBV3-1	-	TRBJ1-1
CAWSVHREVGYTF	TGTGCCTGGAGTGTACACAGGGAGGTCGGCTACACCTTC	-	TRBV30	-	TRBJ1-2
CASSLEISGGHNEQFF	TGTGCCAGCAGCTTAGAGATCTCAGGGGGCCACAATGAGCAGTTCTTC	-	TRBV7-8	TRBD1	TRBJ2-1
CSVEGDRETQYF	TGCAGCGTTGAAGGCGATCGAGAGACCCAGTACTTC	-	TRBV29-1	-	TRBJ2-5
CASTFGRRSETQYF	TGTGCCAGCACCTTTGGAAGGCGTTCGGAGACCCAGTACTTC	few	TRBV12-3/TRBV12-4	-	TRBJ2-5
CATSGSSGETQYF	TGTGCCACCAGTGGGTCTAGCGGAGAGACCCAGTACTTC	-	TRBV24-1	TRBD2	TRBJ2-5
CATSRDPPGSFTDTQYF	TGTGCCACCAGCAGAGATCCTCCAGGGAGCTTCACAGATACGCAGTATTTT	few	TRBV15	-	TRBJ2-3